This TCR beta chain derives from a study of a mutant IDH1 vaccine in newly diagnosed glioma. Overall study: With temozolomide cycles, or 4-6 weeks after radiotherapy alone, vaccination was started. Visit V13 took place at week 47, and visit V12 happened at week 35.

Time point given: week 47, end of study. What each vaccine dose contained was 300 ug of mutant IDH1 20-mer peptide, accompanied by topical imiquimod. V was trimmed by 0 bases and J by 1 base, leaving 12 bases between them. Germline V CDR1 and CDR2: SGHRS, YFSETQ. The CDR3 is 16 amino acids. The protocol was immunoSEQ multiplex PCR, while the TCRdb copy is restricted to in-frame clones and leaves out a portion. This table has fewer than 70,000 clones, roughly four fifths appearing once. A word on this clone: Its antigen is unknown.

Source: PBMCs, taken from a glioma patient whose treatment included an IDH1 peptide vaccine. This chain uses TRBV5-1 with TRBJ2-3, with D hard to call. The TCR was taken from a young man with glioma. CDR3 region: CASSLVTGTGTDTQYF. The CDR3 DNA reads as TGCGCCAGCAGCTTGGTAACCGGTACTGGCACAGATACGCAGTATTTT.